This entry concerns a single T cell receptor (beta chain). As handled by the study authors: Researchers report that nucleated cell counts were estimated from reference gene primer amplification. Libraries were prepared by immunoSEQ multiplex PCR; TCRdb keeps only in-frame clonotypes and omits some of them. D and trimming were read from the DNA, whereas the V and J calls and clone size are those reported in that table. This sample has about 140,000 clones; 86% occur once, and the top ten carry roughly 4%. Germline V gives CDR1 MRHNA, CDR2 SNTAGT. The length of the CDR3 is 17 residues. Germline trimming cut 5 bases from V and 2 bases from J; bases unmatched to any gene: 6. This sample was taken from a study of blood T cell repertoires in COVID-19. Overall study context: Sites across the United States, Italy and Spain contributed samples from acute and convalescent COVID-19.

The participants were between roughly 18 and 89 years old and came from some 25 US areas. V gene TRBV6-4 combines with J gene TRBJ1-6, with 10 nucleotides matching TRBD1. This receptor was obtained from a man aged 50 or older who had recovered from COVID-19. The sequencing sample was made of PBMCs or T cells enriched from blood (not recorded which). The CDR3, as DNA: TGTGCCAGCAGTTATTCCGGGACAGGGGCCTATAATTCACCCCTCCACTTT. It specifies CASSYSGTGAYNSPLHF.